A selection of T cell receptor beta chains follows, all from one sample in a study of OX40 agonist ivuxolimab in advanced cancers. Profiling relied on immunoSEQ multiplex PCR, and the TCRdb table lists in-frame clones only, not all of them. The sample consists of fewer than 70,000 clones, roughly 91% of them appearing once. The input for sequencing was CD4+ or CD8+ T cells sorted from blood, taken in a trial of the OX40 agonist ivuxolimab. The source of these receptors is an adult with an advanced solid tumor such as melanoma, head and neck, liver or kidney cancer. CDR3s include the opening cysteine and the closing phenylalanine or tryptophan. The D gene is left open where the match is weak. The size of a clone is reported for some rows only, either as once, few or many, or as a class for expanded clones.

j_gene: TRBJ2-3
v_gene: TRBV18
d_gene: -
abundance: -
CDR3aa: CASSPPSEDTQYF
CDR3nt: TGTGCCAGCTCACCACCCTCCGAGGATACGCAGTATTTT

j_gene: TRBJ2-4
v_gene: TRBV2
d_gene: TRBD1
abundance: -
CDR3aa: CASSRDRAANIQYF
CDR3nt: TGTGCCAGCAGCCGGGACAGGGCGGCAAACATTCAGTACTTC

j_gene: TRBJ2-7
v_gene: TRBV2
d_gene: -
abundance: -
CDR3aa: CASSATQPGGGQYF
CDR3nt: TGTGCCAGCAGTGCGACCCAGCCTGGGGGAGGGCAGTACTTC

j_gene: TRBJ2-5
v_gene: TRBV20-1
d_gene: -
abundance: -
CDR3aa: CSARDAETQYF
CDR3nt: TGCAGTGCTAGAGACGCGGAAACCCAGTACTTC

j_gene: TRBJ1-5
v_gene: TRBV2
d_gene: TRBD1
abundance: once
CDR3aa: CASSLQGFRQPQHF
CDR3nt: TGTGCCAGCAGTCTACAGGGGTTTCGTCAGCCCCAGCATTTT

j_gene: TRBJ1-2
v_gene: TRBV5-1
d_gene: -
abundance: -
CDR3aa: CASSLGLNTNYGYTF
CDR3nt: TGCGCCAGCAGCCTTGGGTTGAACACTAACTATGGCTACACCTTC

j_gene: TRBJ1-2
v_gene: TRBV14
d_gene: -
abundance: few
CDR3aa: CASSQNRDYGYTF
CDR3nt: TGTGCCAGCAGCCAGAACAGGGACTATGGCTACACCTTC

j_gene: TRBJ1-2
v_gene: TRBV6-5
d_gene: TRBD1
abundance: -
CDR3aa: CASSGYRTGVGYTF
CDR3nt: TGTGCCAGCAGTGGCTATCGGACAGGGGTTGGCTACACCTTC

j_gene: TRBJ1-2
v_gene: TRBV19
d_gene: TRBD1
abundance: -
CDR3aa: CASSDQGRGINGYTF
CDR3nt: TGTGCCAGTAGCGACCAGGGCAGGGGGATCAATGGCTACACCTTC

j_gene: TRBJ2-1
v_gene: TRBV7-9
d_gene: TRBD1
abundance: -
CDR3aa: CASSLGQGYNEQFF
CDR3nt: TGTGCCAGCAGCTTGGGACAGGGGTACAATGAGCAGTTCTTC